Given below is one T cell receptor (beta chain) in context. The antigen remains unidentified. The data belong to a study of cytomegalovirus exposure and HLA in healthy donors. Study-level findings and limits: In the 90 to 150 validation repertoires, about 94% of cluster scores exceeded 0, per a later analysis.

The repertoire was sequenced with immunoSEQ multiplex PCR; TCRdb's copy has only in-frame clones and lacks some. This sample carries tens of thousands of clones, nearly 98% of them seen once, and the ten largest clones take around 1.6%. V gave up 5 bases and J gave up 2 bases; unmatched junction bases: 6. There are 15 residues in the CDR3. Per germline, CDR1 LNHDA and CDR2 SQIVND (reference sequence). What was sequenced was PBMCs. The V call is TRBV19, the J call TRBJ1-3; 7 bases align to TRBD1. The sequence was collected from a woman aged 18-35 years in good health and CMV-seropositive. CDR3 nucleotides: TGTGCCAGTAGTCGGGAGACAGGGACTGGAAACACCATATATTTT. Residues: CASSRETGTGNTIYF.